The 31 T cell receptor beta chains presented below share a single source sample, sequenced in a study of T-cell reconstitution after alpha-beta-depleted transplantation in children. Researchers prepared the TCRbeta library using unique molecular identifiers, the study reports. MiXCR was run by TCRdb on the PCR reads, yielding one entry per CDR3 protein. The profile shows 450,000 to 550,000 distinct CDR3 sequences, over 9.5% of them singletons. This material consisted of PBMCs, mostly from graft donor cells, taken 180 days after TCRalphabeta/CD19-depleted stem cell transplant. These receptors were taken from a female patient aged 2-9 years who had a stem cell transplant for aplastic anemia, so the T cells may come from the graft donor.

The chain combines TRBV18 with TRBJ1-3; the D is unclear. The CDR3 has 15 amino acids. Germline lookup yields CDR1 KGHSH and CDR2 LQKENI. V lost 1 base, J lost 1 base, and 8 bases lay in between. CDR3 bases: TGTGCCAGCTCACCACTTTTAAATTCTGGAAACACCATATATTTT. Translation gives CASSPLLNSGNTIYF.

V gene TRBV4-3 combines with J gene TRBJ2-1; 8 positions match TRBD2. Unmatched junction bases numbered 13, after V lost 6 bases and J lost 6 bases. There are 16 residues in the CDR3. CDR1 is LGHNA, CDR2 YSLEER, per germline. CDR3 amino acids: CASRPSEGLGLNEQFF. The CDR3 DNA sequence: TGCGCCAGCAGACCAAGCGAGGGACTAGGGCTCAATGAGCAGTTCTTC.

This clonotype was found many times. The chain recombines TRBV29-1 with TRBJ2-1; 9 bases are shared with TRBD2. The CDR3 consists of 16 residues. Germline CDR1 reads SQVTM; CDR2 reads ANQGSEA. V was pared by 2 bases and J by 3 bases, with 8 bases of the junction left unmatched. CDR3 amino acids: CSVEPAGGPFYNEQFF. The CDR3 coding sequence is TGCAGCGTTGAACCAGCGGGAGGCCCCTTCTACAATGAGCAGTTCTTC.

This clonotype was detected many times. This sequence joins TRBV29-1 and TRBJ2-3, with 8 bases identical to TRBD1. Trimming removed 2 bases from V and 0 bases from J; junction bases left unmatched: 7. From germline, CDR1 is SQVTM and CDR2 ANQGSEA. There are 16 residues in the CDR3. For the CDR3, the DNA is TGCAGCGTTGAAACGAACAGGGGGAGAAGCACAGATACGCAGTATTTT. This encodes CSVETNRGRSTDTQYF.

Only a few counts were recorded for this clonotype. The J gene is TRBJ2-7, the V gene TRBV27; 11 nucleotides match TRBD2. This CDR3 contains 17 residues. Unmatched junction bases numbered 16, after V lost 8 bases and J lost 4 bases. Germline V gene sequence: CDR1 MNHEY, CDR2 SMNVEV (reference sequence). The CDR3 DNA reads as TGTGCCAGCGGGGGACTAGCGGCCCCCTCAAAAGTATACGAGCAGTACGTC. Encoded protein: CASGGLAAPSKVYEQYV.

Worth noting for this clonotype: This sequence may be a read error, since a much larger clone differs from it by one base. This chain links TRBV12-3 or TRBV12-4 with TRBJ2-5; D unresolved. V lost 10 bases to trimming and J lost 4 bases, with 16 bases between them. The CDR3 consists of 13 residues. This chain's CDR3 is CATIPDMGETQYF. The CDR3 DNA sequence: TGTGCCACCATCCCTGATATGGGAGAGACCCAGTACTTC.

This sequence joins TRBV18 and TRBJ2-5; 8 nucleotides line up with TRBD1. The V and J ends lost 3 bases and 3 bases, in that order; junction bases with no gene match: 9. CDR3 length: 16 amino acids. The germline gives CDR1 KGHSH, CDR2 LQKENI. CDR3 residues: CASSPLDRAQEETQYF. The DNA of the CDR3 is TGTGCCAGCTCACCGTTGGACAGGGCGCAAGAAGAGACCCAGTACTTC.

V gene TRBV5-1 combines with J gene TRBJ2-7, with 8 bases aligning to TRBD1. This CDR3 has 15 residues. The J segment lost 4 bases and the V segment lost 3 bases, leaving 9 bases of the junction unmatched. From germline, CDR1 is SGHRS and CDR2 YFSETQ. CDR3 residues: CASSSTQGARYEQYF. The CDR3 bases are TGCGCCAGCAGCTCCACTCAGGGGGCGCGGTACGAGCAGTACTTC.

This clonotype was counted ten times or more. This sequence joins TRBV7-8 and TRBJ2-7; possible D gene TRBD1, 6 bases. CDR3 length equals 16 residues. With 2 bases removed from V and 5 bases from J, the gap between germline ends came to 19 bases. Germline V gene sequence: CDR1 SGHVS, CDR2 FQNEAQ. For the CDR3, the DNA is TGTGCCAGCAGCTTATTTACGGGCACAGGGTTCCACGAGCAGTACGTC. Amino acid sequence: CASSLFTGTGFHEQYV.

J is TRBJ2-3 and V is TRBV20-1, with D perhaps given as TRBD1 or TRBD2 (5 bases each). The germline gives CDR1 DFQATT, CDR2 SNEGSKA (reference sequence). Deletions cut 6 bases from V and 0 bases from J, with 16 bases between. The CDR3 runs to 15 residues. The CDR3, as DNA: TGCAGTGCCTACCGGGGCTTCCTAAGCACAGATACGCAGTATTTT. Its translation: CSAYRGFLSTDTQYF.

The chain carries TRBV19 and TRBJ2-1, with TRBD2 identical over 10 bases. Germline CDR1 and CDR2: LNHDA and SQIVND (reference sequence). The ends lost 8 bases at V and 7 bases at J; junction bases unmatched: 8. CDR3 size: 14 residues. Here the CDR3 reads CASDPGLARNEQFF. CDR3 bases: TGTGCCAGTGACCCGGGACTAGCGCGTAATGAGCAGTTCTTC. Full variable domain (remainder filled in from reference TRBV19 and TRBJ2-1): DGGITQSPKYLFRKEGQNVTLSCEQNLNHDAMYWYRQDPGQGLRLIYYSQIVNDFQKGDIAEGYSVSREKKESFPLTVTSAQKNPTAFYLCASDPGLARNEQFFGPGTRLTVL.

The chain links TRBV19 to TRBJ2-1; 9 nucleotides match TRBD1. Germline CDR1 and CDR2: LNHDA and SQIVND (reference sequence). The CDR3 has 15 amino acids. V was pared by 4 bases and J by 7 bases, with 8 bases of the junction left unmatched. The CDR3 DNA sequence: TGTGCCAGTAGTACGGGGACAGGGCTGTGGAATGAGCAGTTCTTC. This encodes CASSTGTGLWNEQFF.

This clonotype was seen at least ten times. The CDR3 is CASRLGQGEETQYF. The CDR3 DNA follows: TGCGCCAGCAGACTCGGACAGGGGGAAGAGACCCAGTACTTC. V usage is TRBV5-1 and J usage is TRBJ2-5; the match to TRBD1 covers 10 bases. CDR1 is SGHRS and CDR2 is YFSETQ in the germline V gene. The CDR3 contains 14 residues. The V segment lost 5 bases and the J segment 3 bases; nucleotides outside the gene matches: 4. The variable domain in full, completed from reference TRBV5-1 and TRBJ2-5, reads KAGVTQTPRYLIKTRGQQVTLSCSPISGHRSVSWYQQTPGQGLQFLFEYFSETQRNKGNFPGRFSGRQFSNSRSEMNVSTLELGDSALYLCASRLGQGEETQYFGPGTRLLVL.

The rearrangement links TRBV20-1 to TRBJ1-2; 7 nucleotides align to TRBD1. V lost 3 bases and J lost 5; bases outside the gene matches: 0. This CDR3 has 11 residues. The germline V gene has CDR1 DFQATT and CDR2 SNEGSKA (reference sequence). CDR3 loop: CSARTGYGYTF. Here the CDR3 DNA reads TGCAGTGCTAGGACAGGGTATGGCTACACCTTC.

This chain uses TRBV4-2 with TRBJ2-7; D may be TRBD1 or TRBD2 (5 bases each). CDR1 and CDR2 (germline): LGHNA, YNFKEQ. The CDR3 totals 13 residues. Trimming shortened V by 10 bases and J by 6 bases, and 19 bases separated the two germline ends. CDR3 bases: TGTGCCATGAGCCCGGGGCTAGCCTGCGAGCAGTACTTC. Protein sequence: CAMSPGLACEQYF.

In its sample, this clonotype was seen many times. V is TRBV12-3 or TRBV12-4 and J is TRBJ2-7; D might be TRBD2 (6 bases). The CDR3 contains 13 residues. V lost 7 bases to trimming and J lost 6 bases, with 16 bases between them. The DNA of the CDR3 is TGTGCCAGCACCCAGTTGGAGGGCAGCGAGCAGTACTTC. Its translation is CASTQLEGSEQYF.

The CDR3 DNA follows: TGCGCCAGCAGCTTTCGGACTAGCGGGAGAGGATCCTACAATGAGCAGTTCTTC. This sequence encodes CASSFRTSGRGSYNEQFF. The V call is TRBV5-1, the J call TRBJ2-1; 13 positions match TRBD2. This CDR3 spans 18 amino acids. Per the germline V gene, CDR1 is SGHRS and CDR2 is YFSETQ. V trimming: 2 bases; J trimming: 1 base; junction bases outside the gene matches: 6. The entire variable domain, with the rest obtained from reference TRBV5-1 and TRBJ2-1, is as follows: KAGVTQTPRYLIKTRGQQVTLSCSPISGHRSVSWYQQTPGQGLQFLFEYFSETQRNKGNFPGRFSGRQFSNSRSEMNVSTLELGDSALYLCASSFRTSGRGSYNEQFFGPGTRLTVL.

The chain is built from TRBV13 and TRBJ1-4; the D is unclear. The CDR3 is 12 amino acids. From germline, CDR1 is PRHDT and CDR2 FYEKMQ (reference sequence). Trimming took 1 base from V and 14 from J, leaving 11 bases between them. The CDR3 reads CASSLVEEGLFF. For the CDR3, the DNA is TGTGCCAGCAGCTTAGTCGAAGAAGGGCTGTTTTTT. The full variable domain, its missing parts supplied by reference TRBV13 and TRBJ1-4, is AAGVIQSPRHLIKEKRETATLKCYPIPRHDTVYWYQQGPGQDPQFLISFYEKMQSDKGSIPDRFSAQQFSDYHSELNMSSLELGDSALYFCASSLVEEGLFFGSGTQLSVL.

The sample holds many counts of this clonotype. The CDR3 sequence is CASSRTENYEQYF. In nucleotides, the CDR3 is TGCGCCAGCAGCAGGACAGAGAATTACGAGCAGTACTTC. J is TRBJ2-7 and V is TRBV10-2; tentatively, D is TRBD1 (6 bases). Germline CDR1 WSHSY, CDR2 SAAADI. Trimming removed 6 bases at V and 4 bases at J, with 13 bases between. CDR3 size: 13 residues.

This clonotype came up a few times. V is TRBV6-5 and J is TRBJ2-1, with D tentatively TRBD1 (6 bases). V was trimmed by 2 bases and J by 6 bases, leaving 17 bases between them. The CDR3 consists of 16 residues. Germline V lookup: CDR1 MNHEY, CDR2 SVGAGI. Written as DNA, the CDR3 is TGTGCCAGCAGTTACCGGACAGATCCGAAGTCCAATGAGCAGTTCTTC. It specifies CASSYRTDPKSNEQFF.

This clonotype was seen a few times. The chain couples TRBV6-6 to TRBJ2-4; no firm D call. Germline V gives CDR1 MNHNY, CDR2 SVGAGI (reference sequence). This CDR3 spans 13 amino acids. V dropped 0 bases and J dropped 8 bases, with 8 bases sitting between them. CDR3 amino acids: CASSYSWADIQYF. The CDR3 bases are TGTGCCAGCAGTTACTCGTGGGCTGACATTCAGTACTTC.

This clonotype was recorded at least ten times. J is TRBJ1-4 and V is TRBV6-5; D unresolved. V lost 4 bases and J 0 bases, leaving 12 bases between the germline ends. The CDR3 has 16 residues. CDR1 and CDR2 (germline): MNHEY, SVGAGI. This CDR3 is CASSSRSTATNEKLFF. CDR3 DNA: TGTGCCAGCAGTTCCAGGTCTACCGCAACTAATGAAAAACTGTTTTTT.

The CDR3 here is CASSLVVTNGKTQYF. CDR3 coding DNA: TGTGCCAGCAGCTTAGTTGTGACTAATGGGAAGACCCAGTACTTC. The chain links TRBV7-9 to TRBJ2-5; a weak D match, TRBD2 (5 bases). Germline V gives CDR1 SEHNR, CDR2 FQNEAQ (reference sequence). The CDR3 has 15 amino acids. Trimming removed 1 base from V and 6 bases from J, with 15 bases in between.

This clonotype has just a few counts. V and J are TRBV3-1 and TRBJ1-1; no reliable D call. The CDR3 extends over 13 amino acids. Germline CDR1 is LGHDT and CDR2 is YNNKEL (reference sequence). Trimming took off 5 bases at V and 6 bases at J, with 13 bases between the two ends. The DNA of the CDR3 is TGTGCCAGCAGCTTCCAGAGTTTGGCTGAAGCTTTCTTT. Residues: CASSFQSLAEAFF.

The chain carries TRBV27 and TRBJ2-3, with 7 bases matching TRBD1. This CDR3 is built from 15 residues. V shed 6 bases, J shed 1 base, and the junction held 7 bases outside the gene matches. Germline V gene sequence: CDR1 MNHEY, CDR2 SMNVEV (reference sequence). CDR3 nucleotide sequence: TGTGCCAGCAGGCGACAGGGATCGGGCACAGATACGCAGTATTTT. Protein: CASRRQGSGTDTQYF.

This clonotype was seen repeatedly, ten times or more. This chain connects TRBV10-2 to TRBJ2-2, with 10 bases identical to TRBD2. CDR1 and CDR2 from the germline V gene are WSHSY and SAAADI. Trimming took 6 bases from V and 5 from J; bases not matched to a gene: 9. The CDR3 has 16 residues. The CDR3 sequence is CASRASAGGGTGELFF. Written as DNA, the CDR3 is TGCGCCAGCAGGGCTTCAGCGGGAGGGGGAACCGGGGAGCTGTTTTTT.

The chain joins TRBV4-2 to TRBJ1-2, with D perhaps TRBD1 (5 bases). This CDR3 contains 14 residues. Germline CDR1 LGHNA, CDR2 YNFKEQ. Trimming shortened V by 3 bases and J by 9 bases, and 17 bases separated the two germline ends. The CDR3 DNA sequence: TGTGCCAGCAGCCAGGCCGGGGCCCGCGGGAGCTACACCTTC. This codes for CASSQAGARGSYTF.

V usage is TRBV29-1 and J usage is TRBJ1-1; 9 bases map to TRBD1. Per the germline V gene, CDR1 is SQVTM and CDR2 is ANQGSEA. The CDR3 consists of 14 residues. J was trimmed by 4 bases and V by 4 bases; bases with no gene match: 7. CDR3 in amino acids: CSVATGGVGTEAFF. The CDR3 nucleotides are TGCAGCGTTGCGACAGGGGGGGTCGGCACTGAAGCTTTCTTT. Variable domain in full (rest from reference TRBV29-1 and TRBJ1-1): SAVISQKPSRDICQRGTSLTIQCQVDSQVTMMFWYRQQPGQSLTLIATANQGSEATYESGFVIDKFPISRPNLTFSTLTVSNMSPEDSSIYLCSVATGGVGTEAFFGQGTRLTVV.

In its sample, this clonotype was seen a few times. This chain links TRBV3-1 with TRBJ2-3; 8 nucleotides line up with TRBD1. The trim removed 5 bases at V and 6 bases at J, leaving 13 bases unmatched. CDR1 is LGHDT and CDR2 is YNNKEL in the germline V gene (reference sequence). The CDR3 has 16 residues. CDR3 in DNA: TGTGCCAGCAGCGGACGGCCCGGACAGGGTCCGGATACGCAGTATTTT. It yields the protein CASSGRPGQGPDTQYF.

This clonotype showed up just a few times. The CDR3, as DNA: TGTGCCAGCGGGAGGCCGCGCGGGGAGACCCAGTACTTC. It encodes CASGRPRGETQYF. V and J are TRBV7-2 and TRBJ2-5, with D possibly being TRBD2 (6 bases). The CDR3 has 13 residues. CDR1 and CDR2 from the germline V gene are SGHTA and FQGNSA. Trimming removed 8 bases at V and 5 bases at J, with 15 bases between.

This clonotype was counted a few times. The chain has TRBV6-2 or TRBV6-3 and TRBJ2-1; 8 nucleotides align to TRBD2. Germline V lookup: CDR1 MNHEY, CDR2 SVGEGT. The CDR3 consists of 15 residues. V shed 6 bases and J 1 base; nucleotides not matched to a gene: 5. DNA for the CDR3: TGTGCCAGCAGCCTTAGCGGGACTTCCTACAATGAGCAGTTCTTC. The encoded protein is CASSLSGTSYNEQFF.